This T cell receptor beta chain originates from a study of cytomegalovirus exposure and HLA in healthy donors. The study ran its PCR with 60 Vbeta and 13 Jbeta primers. Method: immunoSEQ multiplex PCR; TCRdb's copy keeps in-frame clones and lacks some. The sample contains 200,000 to 250,000 clones, roughly 80% of which appear only once. General study points: Analysis performed later found under 20,000 TCR beta sequences associated with HLA alleles at 0.05 false discovery rate. From TCR beta sequences, most subjects' HLA-A and HLA-B alleles were reportedly predicted accurately.

V shed 10 bases, J shed 6 bases, and the junction held 11 bases outside the gene matches. Germline CDR1 ENHRY, CDR2 SYGVKD. The CDR3 is made up of 14 amino acids. A note on this clone: Its target is unknown.

The chain couples TRBV10-3 to TRBJ2-3; 9 bases map to TRBD2. This TCR came from a man aged 30 to 39 in good health and CMV-seronegative. The sequencing input was PBMCs. CDR3: CASRPLAGLDTQYF. CDR3 sequence (DNA): TGTGCCAGTCGTCCTCTAGCGGGACTGGATACGCAGTATTTT.